The 27 T cell receptor beta chains reported below all come from one sample, sequenced in a study of cytomegalovirus exposure and HLA in healthy donors. Both 60 Vbeta primers and 13 Jbeta primers went into the PCR. Data came from immunoSEQ multiplex PCR; TCRdb stores just in-frame clones and leaves some out. The sample shows hundreds of thousands of clones, approximately 80% of them seen only once. Sequencing was performed on PBMCs. The receptors here all came from a boy aged 2-15 years in good health and CMV-seronegative.

This sequence joins TRBV7-9 and TRBJ1-1; 7 bases map to TRBD1. Germline values: CDR1 SEHNR, CDR2 FQNEAQ (reference sequence). J was trimmed by 3 bases and V by 0 bases; bases with no gene match: 4. This CDR3 spans 15 amino acids. The chain's CDR3 is CASSLANRGHTEAFF. CDR3 coding DNA: TGTGCCAGCAGCTTAGCAAACAGGGGACACACTGAAGCTTTCTTT.

The chain is built from TRBV2 and TRBJ1-5; D unclear. This CDR3 is built from 14 residues. Germline V gives CDR1 SNHLY, CDR2 FYNNEI. V lost 6 bases and J 7 bases, leaving 16 bases between the germline ends. The CDR3 region has the DNA TGTGCCAGCAGCTGGGATGAGGGAGGCCAGCCCCAGCATTTT. It encodes CASSWDEGGQPQHF.

The chain links TRBV14 to TRBJ2-5; 10 nucleotides align to TRBD1. CDR3 size: 16 residues. CDR1 and CDR2 from the germline V gene are SGHDN and FVKESK. Trimming removed 4 bases from V and 3 bases from J; junction bases left unmatched: 8. In nucleotides, the CDR3 is TGTGCCAGCAGCCCCTGGACAGGGGGGTCTAAAGAGACCCAGTACTTC. Its translation: CASSPWTGGSKETQYF.

The sample holds a few counts of this clone. The V call is TRBV5-1, the J call TRBJ2-2; 14 bases match TRBD2. CDR1 is SGHRS, CDR2 YFSETQ, per germline. This CDR3 contains 18 residues. The trim removed 4 bases at V and 0 bases at J, leaving 5 bases unmatched. CDR3 in DNA: TGCGCCAGCAGCCCGACTAGCGGGGGGGCATCGAACACCGGGGAGCTGTTTTTT. Translating it yields CASSPTSGGASNTGELFF.

The chain combines TRBV10-3 with TRBJ2-7, with D maybe TRBD2 (5 bases). Germline CDR1 is ENHRY and CDR2 is SYGVKD. V dropped 7 bases and J dropped 3 bases, with 13 bases sitting between them. CDR3 length: 13 amino acids. The CDR3 sequence is CAITEGKLYEQYF. CDR3 nucleotide sequence: TGTGCCATCACCGAGGGCAAACTCTACGAGCAGTACTTC.

This clone turned up a few times. The rearrangement uses TRBV6-6 and TRBJ1-1, with 11 bases fitting TRBD1. The V segment lost 4 bases and the J segment 0 bases; nucleotides outside the gene matches: 4. Germline values: CDR1 MNHNY, CDR2 SVGAGI (reference sequence). This CDR3 has 16 residues. CDR3 residues: CASSSGQGALNTEAFF. Written as DNA, the CDR3 is TGTGCCAGCAGTTCAGGACAGGGGGCATTGAACACTGAAGCTTTCTTT.

The table lists this clone with a few counts. The chain uses TRBV13 and TRBJ2-1; TRBD2 matches at 7 bases. CDR1 and CDR2 from the germline V gene are PRHDT and FYEKMQ (reference sequence). V lost 5 bases to trimming and J lost 8 bases; unmatched junction nucleotides: 9. The CDR3 has 14 amino acids. As DNA, the CDR3 is TGTGCCAGCAGCCAGTGGGAGGGCCAGGATGAGCAGTTCTTC. Amino acids: CASSQWEGQDEQFF.

This chain uses TRBV7-9 with TRBJ2-1; the D is unclear. The germline V gene encodes CDR1 SEHNR and CDR2 FQNEAQ (reference sequence). This CDR3 spans 16 amino acids. V lost 7 bases and J 2 bases, leaving 18 bases between the germline ends. Here the CDR3 reads CASTSRGNPPYNEQFF. The DNA for the CDR3 is TGTGCCAGCACCTCGAGAGGAAACCCACCCTACAATGAGCAGTTCTTC.

The V call is TRBV12-5, the J call TRBJ1-5, with 7 bases lining up with TRBD1. Germline CDR1 is LGHNT and CDR2 is FRNRAP. Trimming at V came to 6 bases and at J to 5 bases, leaving 4 bases not matched to a gene. CDR3 length: 13 amino acids. The DNA of the CDR3 is TGTGCTAGTGGCCACGACAGGGATCAGCCCCAGCATTTT. It yields the protein CASGHDRDQPQHF.

This clone was detected a few times. V gene TRBV6-5 combines with J gene TRBJ2-7; tentative D call: TRBD2 (6 bases). The germline V gene encodes CDR1 MNHEY and CDR2 SVGAGI. CDR3 length equals 14 residues. Trimming took off 0 bases at V and 3 bases at J, with 9 bases between the two ends. The chain's CDR3 is CASSYSRGNYEQYF. The DNA for the CDR3 is TGTGCCAGCAGTTACTCGCGGGGAAACTACGAGCAGTACTTC.

On this clone itself: Other nucleotide sequences from this sample produce the same CDR3. The chain couples TRBV6-6 to TRBJ2-1; D might be TRBD1 (6 bases). The CDR3 totals 13 residues. Germline V gene lookup returns CDR1 MNHNY and CDR2 SVGAGI (reference sequence). Trimming cost V 6 bases and J 5 bases, with 11 bases left between them. This CDR3 reads CASRKDRDNEQFF. The CDR3 region has the DNA TGTGCCAGCAGGAAGGACAGAGACAATGAGCAGTTCTTC.

The J gene is TRBJ2-2, the V gene TRBV7-8, with 10 bases lining up with TRBD2. Germline CDR1 reads SGHVS; CDR2 reads FQNEAQ. Trimming removed 5 bases from V and 0 bases from J; junction bases left unmatched: 9. The CDR3 has 18 residues. CDR3 sequence (DNA): TGTGCCAGCAGCCGTCGCAGGCTAGCGGGAGCGAACACCGGGGAGCTGTTTTTT. Translated: CASSRRRLAGANTGELFF.

The CDR3 region has the DNA TGTGCCAGCAGTTACCCGGGACAGGGTACAGATACGCAGTATTTT. Its protein product is CASSYPGQGTDTQYF. The chain links TRBV6-5 to TRBJ2-3; 9 bases are shared with TRBD1. The CDR3 consists of 15 residues. Looked up from germline, CDR1 is MNHEY and CDR2 is SVGAGI. Unmatched junction bases numbered 3, after V lost 2 bases and J lost 3 bases.

The rearrangement joins TRBV27 to TRBJ2-1; TRBD2 aligns across 13 bases. J was trimmed by 2 bases and V by 5 bases; bases with no gene match: 3. CDR1 is MNHEY, CDR2 SMNVEV, per germline (reference sequence). The CDR3 sequence is 16 residues long. CDR3 sequence (DNA): TGTGCCAGCAGTGAGGGACTAGCGGGGACCTACAATGAGCAGTTCTTC. Translated: CASSEGLAGTYNEQFF.

This clone was recorded only once. The chain combines TRBV5-8 with TRBJ2-2; D is ambiguous. Germline values: CDR1 SGHTS, CDR2 YDEGEE. The CDR3 is 15 residues long. The ends were cut back, 5 bases at V and 0 bases at J, with 11 bases in the middle. As DNA, the CDR3 is TGTGCCAGCAGGGTTGAGGTTGCGAACACCGGGGAGCTGTTTTTT. Translation gives CASRVEVANTGELFF.

V usage is TRBV7-8 and J usage is TRBJ2-7; TRBD2 aligns across 8 bases. V was pared by 5 bases and J by 2 bases, with 8 bases of the junction left unmatched. The germline V gene encodes CDR1 SGHVS and CDR2 FQNEAQ. The CDR3 spans 15 residues. Here the CDR3 reads CASSPYTSGAYEQYF. CDR3 DNA sequence: TGTGCCAGCAGCCCCTATACTAGCGGCGCCTACGAGCAGTACTTC. The whole variable domain, remainder taken from reference TRBV7-8 and TRBJ2-7, is GAGVSQSPRYKVAKRGQDVALRCDPISGHVSLFWYQQALGQGPEFLTYFQNEAQLDKSGLPSDRFFAERPEGSVSTLKIQRTQQEDSAVYLCASSPYTSGAYEQYFGPGTRLTVT.

This rearrangement joins TRBV5-4 to TRBJ1-2, with 9 bases fitting TRBD1. The CDR3 contains 15 residues. The ends lost 4 bases at V and 2 bases at J; junction bases unmatched: 6. CDR1 and CDR2 (germline): SGHNT, YYREEE (reference sequence). The DNA of the CDR3 is TGTGCCAGCAGCACGGGACAGGGATGGAACTATGGCTACACCTTC. It codes for CASSTGQGWNYGYTF. Full variable domain (remainder filled in from reference TRBV5-4 and TRBJ1-2): ETGVTQSPTHLIKTRGQQVTLRCSSQSGHNTVSWYQQALGQGPQFIFQYYREEENGRGNFPPRFSGLQFPNYSSELNVNALELDDSALYLCASSTGQGWNYGYTFGSGTRLTVV.

The chain links TRBV7-9 to TRBJ1-1, with D hard to call. The V gene's germline CDR1 is SEHNR and CDR2 FQNEAQ (reference sequence). Trimming left V 5 bases short and J 1 base short, with 5 bases between. The CDR3 totals 12 residues. The CDR3 reads CASSPRNTEAFF. The CDR3 bases are TGTGCCAGCAGCCCCCGGAACACTGAAGCTTTCTTT.

The V call is TRBV6-6, the J call TRBJ2-3; D not certain. The CDR3 loop spans 15 amino acids. V lost 0 bases, J lost 1 base, and 8 bases lay in between. Looked up from germline, CDR1 is MNHNY and CDR2 is SVGAGI (reference sequence). The CDR3 here is CASSYSLFGTDTQYF. In DNA form, the CDR3 reads TGTGCCAGCAGTTACTCTTTATTCGGCACAGATACGCAGTATTTT.

This sequence joins TRBV6-1 and TRBJ1-1, with 7 bases fitting TRBD1. This CDR3 has 15 amino acids. V lost 4 bases and J lost 4; bases outside the gene matches: 9. Germline assignment: CDR1 MNHNS and CDR2 SASEGT. The CDR3 DNA is TGTGCCAGCAGTGCGAACAGGGGAGCTGGCACTGAAGCTTTCTTT. Its protein product is CASSANRGAGTEAFF.

The CDR3 DNA is TGTGCCAGCAGGCTGGCGGGACAGATGAACACTGAAGCTTTCTTT. It encodes CASRLAGQMNTEAFF. The gene calls are TRBV11-1 and TRBJ1-1; 7 nucleotides line up with TRBD1. There are 15 residues in the CDR3. Germline trimming cut 6 bases from V and 0 bases from J; bases unmatched to any gene: 7. Germline V gene sequence: CDR1 SGHAT, CDR2 FQDESV (reference sequence).

This clone was detected a few times. CDR3 nucleotide sequence: TGTGCCAGCAGCACCGGGGGGGAAGCTTTCTTT. It codes for CASSTGGEAFF. This chain uses TRBV6-6 with TRBJ1-1, with D perhaps matching TRBD1 (5 bases). CDR1 is MNHNY, CDR2 SVGAGI, per germline (reference sequence). There are 11 residues in the CDR3. Trimming removed 6 bases from V and 8 bases from J, with 10 bases in between.

Concerning this clone: A read error may produce the germline difference seen at one junction end. The chain recombines TRBV6-5 with TRBJ2-2; tentatively, D is TRBD1 (5 bases). The CDR3 is made up of 13 amino acids. Germline V gives CDR1 MNHEY, CDR2 SVGAGI. This chain's CDR3 is CNTKQHRTGELFF. The DNA of the CDR3 is TGCAACACGAAACAACACAGGACCGGGGAGCTGTTTTTT.

The CDR3 is CASSLSGGTLEQYF. The CDR3 nucleotides read TGCGCCAGCAGCTTGTCGGGAGGGACCCTCGAGCAGTACTTC. This rearrangement joins TRBV5-1 to TRBJ2-5, with 8 bases aligning to TRBD2. With the DNA end fitting TRBJ2-7 better, the J assignment may be wrong. CDR1 and CDR2 from the germline V gene are SGHRS and YFSETQ. The length of the CDR3 is 14 residues.

The chain couples TRBV13 to TRBJ2-1; TRBD2 might be the D (6 bases). Germline values: CDR1 PRHDT, CDR2 FYEKMQ (reference sequence). Trimming shortened V by 4 bases and J by 0 bases, and 16 bases separated the two germline ends. This CDR3 has 17 residues. The CDR3 reads CASSSIGGGSSYNEQFF. The CDR3 DNA reads TGTGCCAGCAGCTCCATCGGTGGGGGGAGCTCCTACAATGAGCAGTTCTTC.

The chain has TRBV7-9 and TRBJ2-5; 7 nucleotides align to TRBD1. This CDR3 region has 15 residues. Trimming removed 5 bases from V and 2 bases from J; junction bases left unmatched: 8. The germline CDR1 and CDR2 sequences are SEHNR and FQNEAQ (reference sequence). The CDR3 reads CASSPRTGIQETQYF. The CDR3 DNA reads TGTGCCAGCAGCCCCAGGACAGGTATACAAGAGACCCAGTACTTC.

The V and J genes are TRBV5-1 and TRBJ2-2, with a weak D call TRBD1 (6 bases). V lost 0 bases, J lost 5 bases, and 14 bases lay in between. Germline V gene sequence: CDR1 SGHRS, CDR2 YFSETQ. The length of the CDR3 is 16 residues. In nucleotides, the CDR3 is TGCGCCAGCAGCTTGGCCCCAGGGGCTGGGACCGGGGAGCTGTTTTTT. Translating gives CASSLAPGAGTGELFF.